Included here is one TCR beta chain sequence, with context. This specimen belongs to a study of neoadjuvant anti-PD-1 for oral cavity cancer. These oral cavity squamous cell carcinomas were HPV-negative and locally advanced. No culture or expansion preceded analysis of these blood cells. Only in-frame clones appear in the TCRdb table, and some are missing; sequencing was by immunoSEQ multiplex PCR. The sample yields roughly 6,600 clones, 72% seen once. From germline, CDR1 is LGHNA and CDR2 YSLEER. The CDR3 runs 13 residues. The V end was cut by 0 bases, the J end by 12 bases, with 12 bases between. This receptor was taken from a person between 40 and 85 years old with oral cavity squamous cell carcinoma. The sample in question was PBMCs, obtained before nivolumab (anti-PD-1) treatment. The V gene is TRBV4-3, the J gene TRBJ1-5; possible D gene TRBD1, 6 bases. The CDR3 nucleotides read TGCGCCAGCAGCCAAGATTGGGGGCAAGACCAGCATTTT. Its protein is CASSQDWGQDQHF.